One and the same sample provided the 27 T cell receptor beta chains below, sequenced in a study of shared clonotypes between healthy human individuals. Naive-designated CD8 cells lacked CD45RO, were positively enriched for CCR7, and omitted terminally differentiated effector memory CD45RA+ cells. Sequenced by immunoSEQ multiplex PCR; TCRdb stores in-frame clones only, minus some. The table shows about 2 million clones, with about 95% occurring only once. Material: naive CD8+ T cells sorted from blood. The receptor set was obtained from a young man in good health.

As for this clone: This sample also contains other DNA sequences that code for the same CDR3. The rearrangement joins TRBV18 to TRBJ2-7, with D possibly called TRBD1 or TRBD2 (5 bases each). V dropped 3 bases and J dropped 3 bases, with 9 bases sitting between them. Looked up from germline, CDR1 is KGHSH and CDR2 is LQKENI. CDR3 length equals 13 residues. CDR3: CASSPRDGYEQYF. CDR3 coding DNA: TGTGCCAGCTCACCGAGGGACGGCTACGAGCAGTACTTC.

The chain carries TRBV19 and TRBJ2-3; D call uncertain. CDR3 size: 15 residues. Trimming cost V 5 bases and J 0 bases, with 12 bases left between them. Germline V CDR1 and CDR2: LNHDA, SQIVND (reference sequence). The CDR3: CASSPTSSSTDTQYF. The CDR3 region has the DNA TGTGCCAGTAGTCCGACAAGTTCTAGCACAGATACGCAGTATTTT.

The rearrangement links TRBV6-6 to TRBJ2-7, with 9 bases identical to TRBD1. Losses at the gene ends were 4 bases for V and 7 bases for J; bases not matched to a gene: 11. CDR1 and CDR2 from the germline V gene are MNHNY and SVGAGI (reference sequence). This CDR3 spans 15 amino acids. The CDR3 coding sequence is TGTGCCAGCAGTTCATCCGGGACAGGGTTTCGGGAGCAGTACTTC. Residues: CASSSSGTGFREQYF.

The genes are TRBV5-6 and TRBJ2-7, with D possibly being TRBD1 (5 bases). The CDR3 length is 15 residues. Germline CDR1 and CDR2: SGHDT and YYEEEE. V was shortened by 0 bases and J by 3 bases, with 13 bases between the two germline ends. CDR3: CASSLDLTDRYEQYF. CDR3 sequence (DNA): TGTGCCAGCAGCTTGGACCTGACAGACCGCTACGAGCAGTACTTC.

V and J are TRBV13 and TRBJ1-6; D not resolved. The CDR3 extends over 14 amino acids. Trimming took 5 bases from V and 0 from J, leaving 5 bases between them. Germline CDR1 PRHDT, CDR2 FYEKMQ (reference sequence). The CDR3 region is CASSQNSYNSPLHF. In nucleotides, the CDR3 is TGTGCCAGCAGCCAGAACTCCTATAATTCACCCCTCCACTTT.

This clone showed up just once. The sample carries other DNA sequences with the same CDR3. The chain links TRBV7-6 to TRBJ2-2, with a weak D call TRBD2 (5 bases). The germline gives CDR1 SGHVS, CDR2 FNYEAQ. The CDR3 sequence is 12 residues long. Trimming stripped 4 bases from V and 5 bases from J, with 5 bases between. CDR3 sequence (DNA): TGTGCCAGCAGCTCGGGGACCGGGGAGCTGTTTTTT. It yields the protein CASSSGTGELFF.

The chain employs TRBV4-1 and TRBJ2-5, with a tentative D call TRBD2 (6 bases). The CDR3 runs to 20 residues. From germline, CDR1 is MGHRA and CDR2 YSYEKL. V was cut by 2 bases and J by 2 bases, with 27 bases left in between. Written as DNA, the CDR3 is TGCGCCAGCAGCCAAACGGAGGGCCTTTTAGCTGGAGGCAATCAAGAGACCCAGTACTTC. Translating it yields CASSQTEGLLAGGNQETQYF.

V and J are TRBV19 and TRBJ1-5; the D gene is possibly TRBD1 (5 bases). The germline V gene has CDR1 LNHDA and CDR2 SQIVND (reference sequence). V lost 7 bases and J 6 bases, leaving 13 bases between the germline ends. This CDR3 is built from 13 residues. The CDR3 DNA follows: TGTGCCAGTAACCGGGACCTGACTCAGCCCCAGCATTTT. Translated, it gives CASNRDLTQPQHF.

The rearrangement uses TRBV6-4 and TRBJ1-3; TRBD1 aligns across 8 bases. Trimming removed 10 bases from V and 0 bases from J; junction bases left unmatched: 8. The V gene's germline CDR1 is MRHNA and CDR2 SNTAGT. CDR3 length: 15 residues. This CDR3 is CANPHRGSSGNTIYF. CDR3 sequence (DNA): TGTGCCAACCCTCACAGGGGGAGCTCTGGAAACACCATATATTTT.

The gene calls are TRBV19 and TRBJ2-1; D is perhaps TRBD1 or TRBD2 (5 bases each). CDR1 and CDR2 from the germline V gene are LNHDA and SQIVND (reference sequence). Trimming pared 7 bases from V and 0 bases from J, leaving 13 bases between. This CDR3 comprises 15 residues. The CDR3 is CASTGTFSSYNEQFF. The CDR3 nucleotides read TGTGCCAGTACCGGGACCTTTAGCTCCTACAATGAGCAGTTCTTC.

This clone was detected once. V is TRBV27 and J is TRBJ2-7; a weak D match, TRBD1 (5 bases). The CDR3 extends over 14 amino acids. The germline gives CDR1 MNHEY, CDR2 SMNVEV (reference sequence). Trimming took off 6 bases at V and 2 bases at J, with 14 bases between the two ends. CDR3 in DNA: TGTGCCAGCAGCCCCTGGGGCAGACCCTACGAGCAGTACTTC. It is translated as CASSPWGRPYEQYF.

The chain combines TRBV4-1 with TRBJ1-1; TRBD1 might be the D (5 bases). CDR1 MGHRA and CDR2 YSYEKL come from the germline V gene. V gave up 2 bases and J gave up 4 bases, with 11 bases separating them. The CDR3 covers 14 residues. This CDR3 reads CASSQRLGGTEAFF. CDR3 sequence (DNA): TGCGCCAGCAGCCAACGATTGGGGGGCACTGAAGCTTTCTTT.

The count of this clone is one. The gene calls are TRBV9 and TRBJ1-1, with 9 bases identical to TRBD1. CDR1 is SGDLS and CDR2 is YYNGEE in the germline V gene. Germline trimming cut 3 bases from V and 11 bases from J; bases unmatched to any gene: 11. The CDR3 is 14 residues long. The DNA of the CDR3 is TGTGCCAGCAGCGCCTACAGGGGGCAAGGGGATGCTTTCTTT. Translation: CASSAYRGQGDAFF. Variable domain in full (rest from reference TRBV9 and TRBJ1-1): DSGVTQTPKHLITATGQRVTLRCSPRSGDLSVYWYQQSLDQGLQFLIQYYNGEERAKGNILERFSAQQFPDLHSELNLSSLELGDSALYFCASSAYRGQGDAFFGQGTRLTVV.

The chain recombines TRBV6-1 with TRBJ2-5; possible D gene TRBD1, 5 bases. CDR1 is MNHNS, CDR2 SASEGT, per germline. V was trimmed by 6 bases and J by 5 bases, leaving 13 bases between them. This CDR3 is built from 13 residues. In nucleotides, the CDR3 is TGTGCCAGCAGAGCAGGGTCCGGGGAGACCCAGTACTTC. Protein product: CASRAGSGETQYF.

V and J are TRBV11-2 and TRBJ2-5; D may be TRBD1 or TRBD2 (5 bases each). Looked up from germline, CDR1 is SGHAT and CDR2 is FQNNGV. With 8 bases removed from V and 5 bases from J, the gap between germline ends came to 15 bases. The CDR3 sequence is 13 residues long. The CDR3 DNA reads TGTGCCAGCGGCAGAGGGGTCCCGGAGACCCAGTACTTC. Protein: CASGRGVPETQYF.

The chain uses TRBV28 and TRBJ2-3, with TRBD1 matching 10 bases. Per the germline V gene, CDR1 is MDHEN and CDR2 is SYDVKM. V gave up 5 bases and J gave up 3 bases; unmatched junction bases: 14. CDR3 length: 18 amino acids. CDR3: CASSIFPGQGPGTDTQYF. DNA of the CDR3: TGTGCCAGCAGTATCTTTCCGGGACAGGGGCCGGGGACAGATACGCAGTATTTT.

V gene TRBV5-1 combines with J gene TRBJ2-2; D is ambiguous. The CDR3 totals 13 residues. The ends were cut back, 4 bases at V and 6 bases at J, with 10 bases in the middle. Germline V lookup: CDR1 SGHRS, CDR2 YFSETQ. This CDR3 is CASSLDGPGELFF. DNA for the CDR3: TGCGCCAGCAGCCTGGACGGCCCCGGGGAGCTGTTTTTT.

This chain uses TRBV13 with TRBJ2-1; 9 nucleotides match TRBD1. Germline V gene data show CDR1 as PRHDT and CDR2 as FYEKMQ (reference sequence). V gave up 1 base and J gave up 8 bases; unmatched junction bases: 6. The CDR3 loop spans 15 amino acids. The CDR3 is CASSLEGQGGDEQFF. CDR3 nucleotides: TGTGCCAGCAGCTTAGAGGGACAGGGTGGGGATGAGCAGTTCTTC.

V is TRBV5-6 and J is TRBJ1-2, with TRBD1 matching 10 bases. This CDR3 spans 15 amino acids. The junction had 6 bases not matched to a gene; V was cut back by 5 bases and J by 2 bases. Germline CDR1 SGHDT, CDR2 YYEEEE. The CDR3 region has the DNA TGTGCCAGCAGAACGACAGGGGGCTTAAACTATGGCTACACCTTC. Amino acids: CASRTTGGLNYGYTF.

The chain carries TRBV11-2 and TRBJ2-3; the match to TRBD2 covers 8 bases. Germline assignment: CDR1 SGHAT and CDR2 FQNNGV. J lost 1 base, V lost 5 bases, and 8 bases had no gene match. The CDR3 is 16 residues long. The CDR3 coding sequence is TGTGCCAGCAGCCCGATCCCACTAGCGGGCACAGATACGCAGTATTTT. This encodes CASSPIPLAGTDTQYF.

This clone is a singleton in its sample. The rearrangement uses TRBV25-1 and TRBJ2-3, with TRBD2 identical over 12 bases. This CDR3 comprises 15 residues. V lost 3 bases to trimming and J lost 6 bases; unmatched junction nucleotides: 4. Germline assignment: CDR1 MGHDK and CDR2 SYGVNS. The CDR3 sequence is CASSETSGSGDTQYF. CDR3 in DNA: TGTGCCAGCAGTGAGACTAGCGGGAGTGGGGATACGCAGTATTTT.

The rearrangement joins TRBV19 to TRBJ2-7; TRBD2 is a possible D gene (6 bases). This CDR3 comprises 13 residues. Trimming left V 9 bases short and J 2 bases short, with 14 bases between. From germline, CDR1 is LNHDA and CDR2 SQIVND (reference sequence). Written as DNA, the CDR3 is TGTGCCAGCGCTGTTGGGGGGACCTACGAGCAGTACTTC. It is translated as CASAVGGTYEQYF.

The chain has TRBV14 and TRBJ2-1, with a possible D match to TRBD2 (5 bases). V was shortened by 2 bases and J by 4 bases, with 15 bases between the two germline ends. This CDR3 is 16 amino acids long. Germline V gene sequence: CDR1 SGHDN, CDR2 FVKESK. CDR3 DNA: TGTGCCAGCAGCCAAAGGCTAGCCACGGGATACAATGAGCAGTTCTTC. Protein product: CASSQRLATGYNEQFF.

The V and J genes are TRBV27 and TRBJ1-1; no clear D. V lost 8 bases and J 6 bases, leaving 19 bases between the germline ends. Per germline, CDR1 MNHEY and CDR2 SMNVEV (reference sequence). The CDR3 loop spans 14 amino acids. CDR3 DNA sequence: TGTGCCAGCCGGGCCGAGGGTGTCCTCGCTGAAGCTTTCTTT. Its protein is CASRAEGVLAEAFF.

The chain joins TRBV10-2 to TRBJ2-7; 8 positions match TRBD1. The germline V gene has CDR1 WSHSY and CDR2 SAAADI. After removal of 0 bases from V and 4 bases from J, the junction contained 5 bases not matched to a gene. The CDR3 length is 15 residues. CDR3 sequence (DNA): TGCGCCAGCAGTGAGTCTCCAGGGGGCGGTTACGAGCAGTACTTC. Its protein is CASSESPGGGYEQYF.

This chain links TRBV2 with TRBJ2-7; TRBD2 aligns across 10 bases. The CDR3 contains 13 residues. V trimming: 10 bases; J trimming: 1 base; junction bases outside the gene matches: 4. Looked up from germline, CDR1 is SNHLY and CDR2 is FYNNEI. In DNA form, the CDR3 reads TGTGCCACCCTAGCGGGGGATTCCTACGAGCAGTACTTC. This codes for CATLAGDSYEQYF.

The chain recombines TRBV30 with TRBJ2-7, with D unclear. The CDR3 runs 11 residues. V dropped 2 bases and J dropped 5 bases, with 7 bases sitting between them. The germline V gene has CDR1 GTSNPN and CDR2 SVGIG (reference sequence). The CDR3 spells CAWSMVHEQYF. The CDR3 DNA reads as TGTGCCTGGAGTATGGTCCACGAGCAGTACTTC.